This T cell receptor (delta chain) was identified in a study of γδ T cells in repeated Plasmodium falciparum infection. Across the whole study: Over around 630 days, donors received four mosquito-bite P. falciparum NF54 infections. Timepoints: baseline, immediately before selected infections, and 21 days after every infection. Study observations and caveats: Compared with Australian children, Malian Vdelta2-negative repertoires seemed more clonal, less diverse, less shared.

Germline-derived CDR1 and CDR2 are TSWWSYY and QGS. The CDR3 covers 21 residues. TCRdb redid the clone calls on the multiplex PCR reads with CATT. This table has tens of thousands of delta-chain clones, over 1.1% appearing once. Points on this clone: Its specificity is unknown. Given a far larger clone just one base away, this is likely a sequencing read error. Other DNA sequences in the sample encode the same CDR3.

Vgamma9/Vdelta2+ and Vdelta2-negative gammadelta T cells were flow-sorted from PBMC for bulk sequencing. The rearrangement links TRDV1 to TRDJ2, with 7 bases fitting TRDD3. TCRdb is silent on the J gene; assignment here came from matching the DNA to germline. This TCR came from a pool of human donors (malaria-infected and uninfected, not separated). The material sequenced was gamma-delta T cells from blood. The CDR3 nucleotides are TGTGCTCTTGGGGAACTGTCCCTACGGGGGTGGGGGAGTGCTTTGACGGCACAACTCTTCTTT. Protein sequence: CALGELSLRGWGSALTAQLFF.